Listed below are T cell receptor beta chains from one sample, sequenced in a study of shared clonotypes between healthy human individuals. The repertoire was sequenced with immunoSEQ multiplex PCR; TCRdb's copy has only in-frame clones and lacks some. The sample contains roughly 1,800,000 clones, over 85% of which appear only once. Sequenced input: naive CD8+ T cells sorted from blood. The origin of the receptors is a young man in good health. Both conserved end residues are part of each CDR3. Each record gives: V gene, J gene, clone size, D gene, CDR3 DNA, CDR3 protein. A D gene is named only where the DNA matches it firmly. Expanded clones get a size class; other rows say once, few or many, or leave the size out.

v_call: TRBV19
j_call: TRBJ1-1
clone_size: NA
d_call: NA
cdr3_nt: TGTGCCAGTAGAATTAAGGGCAGCCGGTTAACTTTCTTT
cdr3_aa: CASRIKGSRLTFF

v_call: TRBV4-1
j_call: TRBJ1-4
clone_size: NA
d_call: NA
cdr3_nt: TGCGCCAGCAGCACCCGCGGGGTCGGCGAAAAACTGTTTTTT
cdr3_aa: CASSTRGVGEKLFF

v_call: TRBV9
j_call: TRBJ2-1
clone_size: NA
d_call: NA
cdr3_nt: TGTGCCAGCAGCCCCTCCAGCGGGCTCTACAATGAGCAGTTCTTC
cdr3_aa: CASSPSSGLYNEQFF

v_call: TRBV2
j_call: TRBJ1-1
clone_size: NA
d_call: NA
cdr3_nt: TGTGCCAGCAGCCGTGAGCCCGGACACCTGAACACTGAAGCTTTCTTT
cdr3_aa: CASSREPGHLNTEAFF

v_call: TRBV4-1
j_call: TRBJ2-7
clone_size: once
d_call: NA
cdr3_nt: TGCGCCAGCAGCCAAGATGGCGTGACGTCTATCTTC
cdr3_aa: CASSQDGVTSIF

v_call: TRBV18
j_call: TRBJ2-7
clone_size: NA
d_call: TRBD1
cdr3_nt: TGTGCCAGCTCACACCGGGACAGGGTCTACGAGCAGTACTTC
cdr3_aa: CASSHRDRVYEQYF

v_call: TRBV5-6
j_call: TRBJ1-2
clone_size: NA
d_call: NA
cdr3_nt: TGTGCCAGCAGCTTGGAGGGACCGATCTATGGCTACACCTTC
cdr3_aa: CASSLEGPIYGYTF

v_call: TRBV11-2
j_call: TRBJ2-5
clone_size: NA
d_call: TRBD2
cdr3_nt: TGTGCCAGCAGCTCGCTCGCGGGAGAATTGAAGACCCAGTACTTC
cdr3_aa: CASSSLAGELKTQYF

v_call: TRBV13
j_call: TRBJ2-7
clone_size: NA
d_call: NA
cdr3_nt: TGTGCCAGCAGCCTATACGGAGCCTCCTACGAGCAGTACTTC
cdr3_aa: CASSLYGASYEQYF

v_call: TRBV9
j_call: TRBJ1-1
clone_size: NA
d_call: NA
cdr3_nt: TGTGCCAGCAGCGAGGGGATTTTGAACACTGAAGCTTTCTTT
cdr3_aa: CASSEGILNTEAFF

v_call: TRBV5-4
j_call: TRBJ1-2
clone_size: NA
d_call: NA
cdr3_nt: TGTGCCAGCAGCTCCTGGGACTCCACCAGTCCTTCATATGGCTACACCTTC
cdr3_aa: CASSSWDSTSPSYGYTF

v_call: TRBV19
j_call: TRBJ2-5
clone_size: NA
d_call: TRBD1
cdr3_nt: TGTGCCAGTAGTATTTGGGACAGGGCCCAAGAGACCCAGTACTTC
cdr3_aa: CASSIWDRAQETQYF

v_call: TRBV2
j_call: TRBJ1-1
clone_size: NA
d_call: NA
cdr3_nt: TGTGCCAGCAGTGGTGGAGGGATTAGGGACACTGAAGCTTTCTTT
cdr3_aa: CASSGGGIRDTEAFF

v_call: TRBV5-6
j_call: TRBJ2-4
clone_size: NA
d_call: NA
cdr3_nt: TGTGCCAGCAGCTTGAGCGAGAAGGTCAGCTTAATAAACATTCAGTACTTC
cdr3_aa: CASSLSEKVSLINIQYF

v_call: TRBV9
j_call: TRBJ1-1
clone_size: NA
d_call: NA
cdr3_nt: TGTGCCAGCAGCGTAGGGGACCGCACTGAAGCTTTCTTT
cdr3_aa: CASSVGDRTEAFF

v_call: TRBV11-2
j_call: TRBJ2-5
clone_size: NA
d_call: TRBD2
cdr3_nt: TGTGCCAGCAGCTTATATAAGGCGGGAGGGGAGACCCAGTACTTC
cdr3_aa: CASSLYKAGGETQYF

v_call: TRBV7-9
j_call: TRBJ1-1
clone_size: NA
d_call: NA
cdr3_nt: TGTGCCAGCACTCCTCAAGGTAGAACTGAAGCTTTCTTT
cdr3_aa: CASTPQGRTEAFF

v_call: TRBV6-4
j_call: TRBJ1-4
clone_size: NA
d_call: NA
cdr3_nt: TGTGCCAGCAGAGACAGCCGCCATAGAAGGGGTGAAAAACTGTTTTTT
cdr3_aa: CASRDSRHRRGEKLFF

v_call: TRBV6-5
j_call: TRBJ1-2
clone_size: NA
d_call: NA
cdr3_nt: TGTGCCAGCAGTTACTTTCCGGGCTATGGCTACACCTTC
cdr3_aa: CASSYFPGYGYTF

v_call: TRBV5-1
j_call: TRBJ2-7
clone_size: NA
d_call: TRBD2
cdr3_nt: TGCGCCAGCAGCGGAGGACTAGCGGGCCTCGACGAGCAGTACTTC
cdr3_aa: CASSGGLAGLDEQYF

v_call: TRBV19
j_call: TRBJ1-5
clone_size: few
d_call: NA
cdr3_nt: TGTGCCAGTAGTATTGAACATCAGCCCCAGCATTTT
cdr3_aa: CASSIEHQPQHF

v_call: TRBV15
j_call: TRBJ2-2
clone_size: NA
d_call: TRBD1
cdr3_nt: TGTGCCACTCACGCCGGGACAGCGAACACCGGGGAGCTGTTTTTT
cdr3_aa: CATHAGTANTGELFF

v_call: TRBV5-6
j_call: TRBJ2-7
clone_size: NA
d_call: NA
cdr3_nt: TGTGCCAGCAGCCGGGAAGGCCCGCCAGACGAGCAGTACTTC
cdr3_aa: CASSREGPPDEQYF

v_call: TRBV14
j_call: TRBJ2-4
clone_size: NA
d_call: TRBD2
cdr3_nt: TGTGCCAGCAGCCAGACTAGCGGCCTGTTAGCCAAAAACATTCAGTACTTC
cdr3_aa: CASSQTSGLLAKNIQYF

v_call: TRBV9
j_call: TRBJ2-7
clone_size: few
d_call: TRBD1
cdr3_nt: TGTGCCAGCAGCGTAGGGGGGACAGGCTACGAGCAGTACTTC
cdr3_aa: CASSVGGTGYEQYF

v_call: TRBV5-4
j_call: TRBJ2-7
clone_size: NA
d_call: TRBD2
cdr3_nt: TGTGCCAGCAGCCCCGAGCGGGGTTCCTACGAGCAGTACTTC
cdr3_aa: CASSPERGSYEQYF

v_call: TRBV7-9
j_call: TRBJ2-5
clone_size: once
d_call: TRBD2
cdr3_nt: TGTGCCAGCAGCTTAGCCCCTAGCGGGCAAGAGACCCAGTACTTC
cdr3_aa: CASSLAPSGQETQYF

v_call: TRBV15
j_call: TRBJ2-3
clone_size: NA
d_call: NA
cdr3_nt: TGTGCCACCAGCAGAGATCGAGAAGGGGTCACAGATACGCAGTATTTT
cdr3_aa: CATSRDREGVTDTQYF

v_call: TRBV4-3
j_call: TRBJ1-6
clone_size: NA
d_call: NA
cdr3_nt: TGCGCCAGCAGCCAAGATAGCCTGACGCCCAATTCACCCCTCCACTTT
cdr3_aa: CASSQDSLTPNSPLHF

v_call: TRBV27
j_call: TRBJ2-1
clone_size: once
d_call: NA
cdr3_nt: TGTGCCAGCAGTTTACTAGCGCTCGATCTCAATGAGCAGTTCTTC
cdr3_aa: CASSLLALDLNEQFF

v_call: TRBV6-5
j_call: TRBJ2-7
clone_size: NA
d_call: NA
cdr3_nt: TGTGCCAGCAGTTCCCTACCCTTCCTCGACGAGCAGTACTTC
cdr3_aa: CASSSLPFLDEQYF

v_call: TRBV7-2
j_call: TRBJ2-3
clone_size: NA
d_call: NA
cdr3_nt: TGTGCCAGCAGCTTTAGGGCCACCTTCACAGATACGCAGTATTTT
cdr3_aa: CASSFRATFTDTQYF

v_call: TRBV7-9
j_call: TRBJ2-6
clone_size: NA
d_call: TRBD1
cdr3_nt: TGTGCCAGCAGCTCGACAGGGGTTGGGGCCAACGTCCTGACTTTC
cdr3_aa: CASSSTGVGANVLTF

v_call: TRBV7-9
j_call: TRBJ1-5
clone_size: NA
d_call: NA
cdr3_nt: TGTGCCAGCAGCTTAGGTTCCCAGCCCCAGCATTTT
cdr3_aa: CASSLGSQPQHF

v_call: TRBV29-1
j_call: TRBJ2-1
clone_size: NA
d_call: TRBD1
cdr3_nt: TGCAGCGTTGTAGACAGGGGAGTAAGTAATGAGCAGTTCTTC
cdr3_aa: CSVVDRGVSNEQFF

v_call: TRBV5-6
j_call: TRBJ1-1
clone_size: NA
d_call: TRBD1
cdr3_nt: TGTGCCAGCAGCTCGGGACAGGGGGCGAGGCGCACTGAAGCTTTCTTT
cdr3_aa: CASSSGQGARRTEAFF

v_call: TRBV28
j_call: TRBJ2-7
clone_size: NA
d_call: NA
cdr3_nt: TGTGCCAGCAGTTTTACCGGGACAAGGTCCTACGAGCAGTACTTC
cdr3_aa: CASSFTGTRSYEQYF

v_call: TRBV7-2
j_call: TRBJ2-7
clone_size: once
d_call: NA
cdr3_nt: TGTGCCAGCAGCTTAGGGGGACTGACCTACGAGCAGTACTTC
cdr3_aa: CASSLGGLTYEQYF

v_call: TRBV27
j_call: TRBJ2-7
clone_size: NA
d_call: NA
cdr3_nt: TGTTCCAGCAGTCCTGAGTCCTACGAGCAGTACTTC
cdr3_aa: CSSSPESYEQYF

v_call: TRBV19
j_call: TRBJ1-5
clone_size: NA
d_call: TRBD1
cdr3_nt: TGTGCCAGTAGTTCCCGACAGGGAGATTACGGCAATCAGCCCCAGCATTTT
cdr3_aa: CASSSRQGDYGNQPQHF

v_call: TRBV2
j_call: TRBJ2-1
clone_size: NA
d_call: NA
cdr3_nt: TGTGCCAGCAGTCCACTGTACTACAATGAGCAGTTCTTC
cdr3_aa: CASSPLYYNEQFF

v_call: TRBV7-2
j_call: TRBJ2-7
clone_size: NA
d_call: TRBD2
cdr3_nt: TGTGCCAGCAGCTCCCATGGCGGGGGGGCCGGGGAGCAGTACTTC
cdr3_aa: CASSSHGGGAGEQYF

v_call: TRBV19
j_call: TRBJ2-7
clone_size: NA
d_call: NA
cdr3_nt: TGTGCCAGTAGTCCTGGACCGACAGAATCCTACGAGCAGTACTTC
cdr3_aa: CASSPGPTESYEQYF

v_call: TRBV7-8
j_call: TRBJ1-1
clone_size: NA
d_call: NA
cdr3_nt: TGTGCCAGCAGCTTATGGGAGGGCACTGAAGCTTTCTTT
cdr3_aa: CASSLWEGTEAFF

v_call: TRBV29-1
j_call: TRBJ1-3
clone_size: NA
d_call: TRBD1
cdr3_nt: TGCAGCGTTCAGGGTGGACAGGAGGTGGATGAAAACACCATATATTTT
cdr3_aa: CSVQGGQEVDENTIYF

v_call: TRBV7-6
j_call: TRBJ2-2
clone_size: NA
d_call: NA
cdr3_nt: TGTGCCAGCAGCTTAGAGGTGGCCCCCGAGAGGAACACCGGGGAGCTGTTTTTT
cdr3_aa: CASSLEVAPERNTGELFF

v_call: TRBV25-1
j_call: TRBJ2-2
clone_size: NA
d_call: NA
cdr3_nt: TGTGCCAGCAGTGAACCTTACACCGGGGAGCTGTTTTTT
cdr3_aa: CASSEPYTGELFF

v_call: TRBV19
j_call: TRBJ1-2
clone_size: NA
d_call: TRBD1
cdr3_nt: TGTGCCAGTTCTTTCGGACAGGGGGACTATGGCTACACCTTC
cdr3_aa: CASSFGQGDYGYTF

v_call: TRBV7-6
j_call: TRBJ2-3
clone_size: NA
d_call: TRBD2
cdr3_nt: TGTGCCAGCAGCCCTAGCGGGGGGGTAACTAATACGCAGTATTTT
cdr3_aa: CASSPSGGVTNTQYF

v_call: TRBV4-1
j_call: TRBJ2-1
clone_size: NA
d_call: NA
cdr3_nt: TGCGCCAGCAGCCAAGAGGGTCTAGGGGCGTACAATGAGCAGTTCTTC
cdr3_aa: CASSQEGLGAYNEQFF

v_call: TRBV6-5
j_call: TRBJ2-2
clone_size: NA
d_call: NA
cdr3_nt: TGTGCCAGCAGTTACCTTACCGGGGAGCTGTTTTTT
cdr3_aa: CASSYLTGELFF

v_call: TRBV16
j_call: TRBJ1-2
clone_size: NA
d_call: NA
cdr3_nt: TGTGCCAGCAGCCCGGAATGGGCGTCTCGCTATGGCTACACCTTC
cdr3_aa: CASSPEWASRYGYTF

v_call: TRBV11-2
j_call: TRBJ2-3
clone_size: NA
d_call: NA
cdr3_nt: TGTGCCAGCAGCTCCCCCGGCGGGTCGGTCCAATCCCCCTACGATACGCAGTATTTT
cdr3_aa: CASSSPGGSVQSPYDTQYF

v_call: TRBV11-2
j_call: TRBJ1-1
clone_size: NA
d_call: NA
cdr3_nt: TGTGCCAGCAGCTTATCGCCTGAAGCTTTCTTT
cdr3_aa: CASSLSPEAFF

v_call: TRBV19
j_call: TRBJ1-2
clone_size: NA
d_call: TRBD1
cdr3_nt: TGTGCCAGTAGTCCTATTCAGGGGGAAAATGGCTACACCTTC
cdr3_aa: CASSPIQGENGYTF

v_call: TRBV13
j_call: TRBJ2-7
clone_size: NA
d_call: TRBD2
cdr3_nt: TGTGCCAGCAGCACTCCTCTAACTAGCGCGGGCGAGCAGTACTTC
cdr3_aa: CASSTPLTSAGEQYF

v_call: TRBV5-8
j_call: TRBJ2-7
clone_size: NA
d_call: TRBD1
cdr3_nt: TGTGCCAGCAGCTCCGGGACAGGGCCTACCGAGCAGTACTTC
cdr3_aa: CASSSGTGPTEQYF